This TCR beta chain comes out of a study of immune reconstitution after stem cell transplant in scleroderma. This clonotype was seen a handful of times. TCRdb re-analysed the RT-PCR reads in MiXCR, keeping a single row per CDR3 protein. The sample lists around 3,000 distinct CDR3 sequences, just under 9% occurring once. This receptor was obtained from a female donor with systemic sclerosis. Collection took place before or after autologous hematopoietic stem cell transplantation (not recorded which).

The CDR3, as DNA: TGCAGTGGAAGCCCCACTAGCGGGGGCTACGAGCAGTACTTC. This gives the protein CSGSPTSGGYEQYF. V gene TRBV20-1 combines with J gene TRBJ2-7, with 11 bases that match TRBD2. The V and J ends lost 7 bases and 3 bases, in that order; junction bases with no gene match: 8. Germline CDR1 is DFQATT and CDR2 is SNEGSKA (reference sequence). The length of the CDR3 is 14 residues.